This is a list of T cell receptor beta chains from one sample in a study of blood T cell repertoires in COVID-19. The table came from immunoSEQ multiplex PCR; TCRdb's copy has only in-frame clones and leaves some out. The data contain under 130,000 clones, over 75% of them singletons. The sample comprised peripheral blood. The receptors shown here come from a man aged 45-65 years with acute or convalescent COVID-19. Each CDR3 is given with its conserved first and last residue. D genes are given only for firm matches. The size field is filled for only some rows; it gives once, few, many or a size class.

V gene	clone size	J gene	D gene	CDR3 protein	CDR3 DNA
TRBV6-5	NA	TRBJ2-3	TRBD2	CASSSGTSGWGDTQYF	TGTGCCAGCAGTTCGGGGACTAGCGGCTGGGGAGATACGCAGTATTTT
TRBV18	NA	TRBJ2-7	TRBD1	CASSRSGQGVYEQYF	TGTGCCAGCTCACGGTCGGGACAGGGAGTCTACGAGCAGTACTTC
TRBV3-1/TRBV3-2	NA	TRBJ2-5	TRBD1	CASSQVLRVYRGRETQYF	TGTGCCAGCAGCCAAGTCTTACGGGTTTACAGGGGGCGTGAGACCCAGTACTTC
TRBV11-3	NA	TRBJ2-3	TRBD1	CASRDRSTDTQYF	TGTGCCAGCAGGGACAGGTCCACAGATACGCAGTATTTT
TRBV10-3	once	TRBJ1-3	NA	CAIRQQSSGNTIYF	TGTGCCATTAGACAACAGAGCTCTGGAAACACCATATATTTT
TRBV5-1	once	TRBJ2-7	TRBD2	CARWRGRGAYEQYF	TGCGCCCGCTGGCGGGGGCGGGGGGCTTACGAGCAGTACTTC
TRBV28	NA	TRBJ2-7	NA	CASSLSTFHEQYF	TGTGCCAGCAGTTTGTCGACTTTCCACGAGCAGTACTTC
TRBV27	NA	TRBJ1-1	NA	CASSLGREVNTEAFF	TGTGCCAGCAGTTTAGGTCGGGAAGTGAACACTGAAGCTTTCTTT
TRBV7-9	NA	TRBJ1-2	TRBD1	CASSLRGGGGSYGYTF	TGTGCCAGCAGCTTAAGAGGGGGCGGAGGATCCTATGGCTACACCTTC
TRBV14	NA	TRBJ1-1	TRBD1	CASSPRLQGARTEAFF	TGTGCCAGCAGCCCTAGACTACAGGGGGCACGCACTGAAGCTTTCTTT
TRBV5-6	NA	TRBJ1-1	NA	CASSTGINTEAFF	TGTGCCAGCAGCACGGGGATTAACACTGAAGCTTTCTTT
TRBV5-1	NA	TRBJ2-7	TRBD2	CASKAGGGPYEQYF	TGCGCCAGCAAAGCGGGGGGCGGTCCCTACGAGCAGTACTTC
TRBV5-6	NA	TRBJ2-1	NA	CASSGVGSSYNEQFF	TGTGCCAGCAGCGGGGTGGGGAGCTCCTACAATGAGCAGTTCTTC
TRBV10-2	NA	TRBJ2-3	TRBD2	CASSIGGGTDTQYF	TGCGCCAGCAGTATTGGGGGGGGCACAGATACGCAGTATTTT
TRBV5-1	NA	TRBJ1-5	TRBD1	CASSPGTGGRNQPQHF	TGCGCCAGCAGCCCGGGGACAGGGGGCCGCAATCAGCCCCAGCATTTT
TRBV9	once	TRBJ1-2	NA	CASSSRTLHYGYTF	TGTGCCAGCAGCTCCCGGACTCTCCACTATGGCTACACCTTC
TRBV5-6	NA	TRBJ2-5	TRBD2	CASSLRTSGWMSETQYF	TGTGCCAGCAGCTTACGGACTAGCGGGTGGATGTCGGAGACCCAGTACTTC
TRBV13	few	TRBJ2-4	TRBD1	CASSWGTGGENIQYF	TGTGCCAGCAGCTGGGGGACAGGGGGCGAAAACATTCAGTACTTC
TRBV11-2	NA	TRBJ1-1	NA	CASSTGNTEAFF	TGTGCCAGCAGTACTGGGAACACTGAAGCTTTCTTT
TRBV30	NA	TRBJ1-1	NA	CAWSVQVQGEAFF	TGTGCCTGGAGTGTACAAGTACAGGGAGAAGCTTTCTTT
TRBV11-2	NA	TRBJ1-2	TRBD1	CASSPYFPSGTVFFYGYTF	TGTGCCAGCAGCCCATATTTCCCCTCCGGGACAGTCTTTTTCTATGGCTACACCTTC
TRBV6-6	NA	TRBJ2-1	TRBD1	CASSYGQGARYNEQFF	TGTGCCAGCAGTTACGGCCAGGGGGCTAGGTACAATGAGCAGTTCTTC
TRBV7-2	NA	TRBJ1-2	TRBD1	CASSPRQGASYGYTF	TGTGCCAGCAGCCCCAGACAGGGGGCTTCGTATGGCTACACCTTC
TRBV14	NA	TRBJ2-7	NA	CASSYGQPRSSYEQYF	TGTGCCAGCAGCTACGGACAGCCCCGTTCATCCTACGAGCAGTACTTC
TRBV5-1	NA	TRBJ1-1	TRBD1	CASSPRTGGEPEAFF	TGCGCCAGCAGCCCAAGGACAGGGGGGGAACCTGAAGCTTTCTTT
TRBV6-5	NA	TRBJ1-4	NA	CASSWRANEKLFF	TGTGCCAGCAGTTGGAGGGCTAATGAAAAACTGTTTTTT
TRBV3-1/TRBV3-2	NA	TRBJ2-5	TRBD2	CASSQRVGGGETQYF	TGTGCCAGCAGCCAAAGAGTGGGGGGGGGTGAGACCCAGTACTTC
TRBV5-4	NA	TRBJ2-1	TRBD2	CASSFGLAGGLPNNEQFF	TGTGCCAGCAGCTTTGGTCTAGCGGGGGGGCTACCTAACAATGAGCAGTTCTTC
TRBV6-4	once	TRBJ2-3	NA	CASSGDSTDTQYF	TGTGCCAGCTCGGGAGACAGCACAGATACGCAGTATTTT
TRBV6-5	NA	TRBJ1-3	TRBD1	CASQGAGNTIYF	TGTGCCAGTCAGGGGGCTGGAAACACCATATATTTT
TRBV3-1/TRBV3-2	NA	TRBJ2-7	TRBD2	CASSLSAGGSYEQYF	TGTGCCAGCAGCCTCTCGGCGGGAGGCTCCTACGAGCAGTACTTC
TRBV6-5	NA	TRBJ2-7	NA	CASSYGGEYSYEQYF	TGTGCCAGCAGTTACGGCGGCGAGTACTCCTACGAGCAGTACTTC
TRBV20-1	NA	TRBJ1-2	NA	CSASAHEVYGYTF	TGCAGTGCTAGTGCCCACGAGGTCTATGGCTACACCTTC
TRBV7-3	NA	TRBJ2-3	TRBD2	CASSPQRESGTDTQYF	TGTGCCAGCAGCCCTCAGCGGGAGTCGGGCACAGATACGCAGTATTTT
TRBV5-1	NA	TRBJ1-4	NA	CASSFGQSNEKLFF	TGCGCCAGCAGCTTTGGACAGAGTAATGAAAAACTGTTTTTT
TRBV6-1	NA	TRBJ1-2	NA	CASSERGSYGYTF	TGTGCCAGCAGTGAACGAGGAAGCTATGGCTACACCTTC
TRBV14	NA	TRBJ1-1	NA	CASSSDRNTEAFF	TGTGCCAGCAGCTCGGACAGGAACACTGAAGCTTTCTTT
TRBV28	once	TRBJ1-5	NA	CASIDRSNQPQHF	TGTGCCAGCATTGACAGAAGCAATCAGCCCCAGCATTTT
TRBV9	NA	TRBJ2-5	NA	CASSVGETLQETQYF	TGTGCCAGCAGCGTAGGGGAGACACTCCAAGAGACCCAGTACTTC
TRBV7-8	NA	TRBJ1-3	NA	CASSLATGGGNTIYF	TGTGCCAGCAGCTTAGCAACAGGTGGAGGAAACACCATATATTTT
TRBV28	once	TRBJ2-3	NA	CASSFRGGQGTDTQYF	TGTGCCAGCAGTTTTAGGGGGGGCCAGGGGACTGATACGCAGTATTTT
TRBV28	NA	TRBJ2-2	NA	CASSIHQGTVNTGELFF	TGTGCCAGCAGTATCCACCAGGGGACGGTGAACACCGGGGAGCTGTTTTTT
TRBV7-3	few	TRBJ2-2	NA	CASSAQTGELFF	TGTGCCAGCAGCGCACAGACCGGGGAGCTGTTTTTT
TRBV9	NA	TRBJ2-1	NA	CASSVESGNSYNEQFF	TGTGCCAGCAGCGTAGAATCGGGGAATTCCTACAATGAGCAGTTCTTC
TRBV20-1	once	TRBJ1-5	NA	CSAGAGQPQHF	TGCAGTGCTGGAGCGGGGCAGCCCCAGCATTTT